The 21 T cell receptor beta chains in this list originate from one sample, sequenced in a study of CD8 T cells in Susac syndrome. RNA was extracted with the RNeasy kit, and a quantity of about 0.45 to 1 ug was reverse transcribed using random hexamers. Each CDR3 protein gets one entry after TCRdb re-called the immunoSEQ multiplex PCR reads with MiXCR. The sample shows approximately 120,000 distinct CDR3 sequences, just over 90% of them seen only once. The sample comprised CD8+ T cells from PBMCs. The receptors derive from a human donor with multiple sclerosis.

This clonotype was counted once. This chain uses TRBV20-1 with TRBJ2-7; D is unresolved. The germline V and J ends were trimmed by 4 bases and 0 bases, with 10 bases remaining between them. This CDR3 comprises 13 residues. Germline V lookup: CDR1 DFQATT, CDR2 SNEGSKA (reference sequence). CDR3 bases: TGCAGTGCTACGAGGTGGGACTCCTACGAGCAGTACGTC. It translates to CSATRWDSYEQYV.

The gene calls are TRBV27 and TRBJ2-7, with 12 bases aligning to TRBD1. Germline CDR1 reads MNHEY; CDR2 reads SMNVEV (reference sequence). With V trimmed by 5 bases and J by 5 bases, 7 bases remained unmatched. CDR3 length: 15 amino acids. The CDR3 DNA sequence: TGTGCCAGCAGTCCCGGGACAGGGGGCCGGGACGAGCAGTACTTC. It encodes CASSPGTGGRDEQYF.

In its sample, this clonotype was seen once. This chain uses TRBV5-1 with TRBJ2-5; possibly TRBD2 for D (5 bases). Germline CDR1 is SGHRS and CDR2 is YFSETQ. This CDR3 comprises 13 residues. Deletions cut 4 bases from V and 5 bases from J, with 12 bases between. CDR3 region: CASSSRVAETQYF. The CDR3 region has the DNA TGCGCCAGCAGCAGTCGAGTAGCGGAGACCCAGTACTTC.

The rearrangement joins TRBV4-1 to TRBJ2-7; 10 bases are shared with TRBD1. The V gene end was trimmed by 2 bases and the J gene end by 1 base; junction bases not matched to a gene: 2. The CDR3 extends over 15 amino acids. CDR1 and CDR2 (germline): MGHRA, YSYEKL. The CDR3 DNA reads TGCGCCAGCAGCCAACCGGGACAGGGGTCCTACGAGCAGTACTTC. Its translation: CASSQPGQGSYEQYF.

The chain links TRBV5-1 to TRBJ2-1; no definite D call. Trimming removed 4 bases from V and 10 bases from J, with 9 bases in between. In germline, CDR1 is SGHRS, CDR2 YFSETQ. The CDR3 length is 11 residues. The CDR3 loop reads CASSAGREQFF. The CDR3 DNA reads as TGCGCCAGCAGCGCCGGACGCGAGCAGTTCTTC.

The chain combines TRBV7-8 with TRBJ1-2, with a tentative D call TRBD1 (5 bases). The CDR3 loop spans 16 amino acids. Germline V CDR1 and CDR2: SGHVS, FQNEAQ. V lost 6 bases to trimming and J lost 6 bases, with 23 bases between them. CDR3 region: CASRSAPLGGFNGYTF. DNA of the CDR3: TGTGCCAGCAGATCAGCCCCCCTGGGGGGGTTCAATGGCTACACCTTC.

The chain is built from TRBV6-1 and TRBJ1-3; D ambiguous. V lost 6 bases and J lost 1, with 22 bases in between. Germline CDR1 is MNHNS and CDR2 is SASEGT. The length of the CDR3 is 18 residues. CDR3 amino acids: CASRTAIGLPKSGNTIYF. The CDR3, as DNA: TGTGCCAGCAGGACGGCTATCGGACTACCAAAATCTGGAAACACCATATATTTT.

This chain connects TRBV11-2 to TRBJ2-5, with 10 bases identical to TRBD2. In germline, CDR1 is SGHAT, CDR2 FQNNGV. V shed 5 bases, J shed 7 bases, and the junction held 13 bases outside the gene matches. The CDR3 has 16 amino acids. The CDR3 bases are TGTGCCAGCAGCCCCGGGACTAGCGAACTAAGTGGGACCCAGTACTTC. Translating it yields CASSPGTSELSGTQYF.

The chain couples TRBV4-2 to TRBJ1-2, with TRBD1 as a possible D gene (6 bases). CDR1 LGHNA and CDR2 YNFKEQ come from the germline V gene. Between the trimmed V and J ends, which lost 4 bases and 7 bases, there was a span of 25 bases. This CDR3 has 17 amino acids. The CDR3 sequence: CASSPGPQRDKEAGYTF. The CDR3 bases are TGTGCCAGCAGCCCAGGCCCCCAAAGGGACAAGGAAGCTGGCTACACCTTC.

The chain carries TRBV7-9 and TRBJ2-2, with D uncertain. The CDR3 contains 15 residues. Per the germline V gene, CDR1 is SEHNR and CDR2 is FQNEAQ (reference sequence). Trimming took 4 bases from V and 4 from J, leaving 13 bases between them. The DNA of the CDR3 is TGTGCCAGCAGCTCGGAGAAACAACGCACCGGGGAGCTGTTTTTT. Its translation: CASSSEKQRTGELFF.

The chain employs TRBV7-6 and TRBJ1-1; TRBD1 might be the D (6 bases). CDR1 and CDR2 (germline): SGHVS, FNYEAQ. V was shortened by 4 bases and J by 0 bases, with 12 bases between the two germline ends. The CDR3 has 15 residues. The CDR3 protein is CASSSGDLMNTEAFF. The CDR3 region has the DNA TGTGCCAGCAGCTCAGGGGACCTGATGAACACTGAAGCTTTCTTT.

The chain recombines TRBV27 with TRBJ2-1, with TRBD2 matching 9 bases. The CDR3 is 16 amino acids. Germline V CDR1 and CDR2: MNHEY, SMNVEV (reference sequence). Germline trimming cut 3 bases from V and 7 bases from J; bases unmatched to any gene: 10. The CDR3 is CASSFGAGGPRNEQFF. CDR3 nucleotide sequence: TGTGCCAGCAGTTTCGGGGCGGGAGGGCCTCGGAATGAGCAGTTCTTC.

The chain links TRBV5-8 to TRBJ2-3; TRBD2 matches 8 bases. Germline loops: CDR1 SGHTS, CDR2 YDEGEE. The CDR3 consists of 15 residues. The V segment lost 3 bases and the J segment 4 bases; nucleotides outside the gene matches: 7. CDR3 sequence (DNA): TGTGCCAGCAGCTCCGGGGGGGCAGGGGCAGATACGCAGTATTTT. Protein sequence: CASSSGGAGADTQYF.

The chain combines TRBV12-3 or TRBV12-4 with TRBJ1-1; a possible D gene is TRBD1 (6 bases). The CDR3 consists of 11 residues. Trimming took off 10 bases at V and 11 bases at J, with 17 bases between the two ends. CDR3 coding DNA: TGTGCCACGTGGGGGGGGGCGGAGGCTTTCTTT. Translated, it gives CATWGGAEAFF.

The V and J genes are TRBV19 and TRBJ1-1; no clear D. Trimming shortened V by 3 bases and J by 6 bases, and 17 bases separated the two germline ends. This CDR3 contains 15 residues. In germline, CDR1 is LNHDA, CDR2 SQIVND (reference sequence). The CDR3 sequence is CASSIPADGRAEAFF. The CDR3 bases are TGTGCCAGTAGTATCCCAGCAGACGGAAGGGCTGAAGCTTTCTTT. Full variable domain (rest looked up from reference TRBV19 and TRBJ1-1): DGGITQSPKYLFRKEGQNVTLSCEQNLNHDAMYWYRQDPGQGLRLIYYSQIVNDFQKGDIAEGYSVSREKKESFPLTVTSAQKNPTAFYLCASSIPADGRAEAFFGQGTRLTVV.

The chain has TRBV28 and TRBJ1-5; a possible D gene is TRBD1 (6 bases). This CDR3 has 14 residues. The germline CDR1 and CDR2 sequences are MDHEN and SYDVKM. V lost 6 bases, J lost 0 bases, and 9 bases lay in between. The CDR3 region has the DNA TGTGCCAGCAGAAGACAGGATAGCAATCAGCCCCAGCATTTT. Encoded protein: CASRRQDSNQPQHF.

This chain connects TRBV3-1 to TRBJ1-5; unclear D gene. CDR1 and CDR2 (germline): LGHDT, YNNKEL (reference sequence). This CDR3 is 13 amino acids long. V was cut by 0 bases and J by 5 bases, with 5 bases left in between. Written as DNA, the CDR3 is TGTGCCAGCAGCCAAGAATTAGATCAGCCCCAGCATTTT. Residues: CASSQELDQPQHF. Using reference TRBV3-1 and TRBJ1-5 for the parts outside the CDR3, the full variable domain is DTAVSQTPKYLVTQMGNDKSIKCEQNLGHDTMYWYKQDSKKFLKIMFSYNNKELIINETVPNRFSPKSPDKAHLNLHINSLELGDSAVYFCASSQELDQPQHFGDGTRLSIL.

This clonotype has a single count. Here the CDR3 DNA reads TGTGCCAGCAGCTTAGGCCCGCGTGGCTACACCTTC. Its translation is CASSLGPRGYTF. The chain is built from TRBV7-9 and TRBJ1-2; D unresolved. The CDR3 covers 12 residues. The V gene's germline CDR1 is SEHNR and CDR2 FQNEAQ (reference sequence). V was cut by 1 base and J by 7 bases, with 7 bases left in between. Using reference TRBV7-9 and TRBJ1-2 for the parts outside the CDR3, the full variable domain is DTGVSQNPRHKITKRGQNVTFRCDPISEHNRLYWYRQTLGQGPEFLTYFQNEAQLEKSRLLSDRFSAERPKGSFSTLEIQRTEQGDSAMYLCASSLGPRGYTFGSGTRLTVV.

CDR3 sequence reads: CASRANTEAFF. In DNA, the CDR3 is TGTGCCAGCAGGGCGAACACTGAAGCTTTCTTT. The genes are TRBV12-3 or TRBV12-4 and TRBJ1-1, with D uncertain. V lost 6 bases to trimming and J lost 1 base, with 3 bases between them. The CDR3 sequence is 11 residues long.

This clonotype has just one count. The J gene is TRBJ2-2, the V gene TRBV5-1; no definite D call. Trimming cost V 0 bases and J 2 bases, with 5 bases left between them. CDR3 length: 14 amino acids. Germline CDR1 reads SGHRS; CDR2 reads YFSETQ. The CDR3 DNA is TGCGCCAGCAGCTTGGGACACAACACCGGGGAGCTGTTTTTT. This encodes CASSLGHNTGELFF. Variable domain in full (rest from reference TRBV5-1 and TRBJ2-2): KAGVTQTPRYLIKTRGQQVTLSCSPISGHRSVSWYQQTPGQGLQFLFEYFSETQRNKGNFPGRFSGRQFSNSRSEMNVSTLELGDSALYLCASSLGHNTGELFFGEGSRLTVL.

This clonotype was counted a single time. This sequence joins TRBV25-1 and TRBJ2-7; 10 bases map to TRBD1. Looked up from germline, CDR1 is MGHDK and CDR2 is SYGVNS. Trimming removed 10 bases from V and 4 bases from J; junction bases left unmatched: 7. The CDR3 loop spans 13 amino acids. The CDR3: CAIEPGQGYEQYF. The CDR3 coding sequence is TGTGCCATCGAACCGGGACAGGGGTACGAGCAGTACTTC.